What follows are 32 T cell receptor beta chains derived from one specimen sequenced in a study of OX40 agonist ivuxolimab in advanced cancers. Only in-frame clones appear in the TCRdb table, and some are missing; sequencing was by immunoSEQ multiplex PCR. The sample contains some 100,000 clones, 90% of which appear only once. The specimen comprised CD4+ or CD8+ T cells sorted from blood, sampled in a trial of the OX40 agonist ivuxolimab. These receptors were taken from an adult with an advanced solid tumor such as melanoma, head and neck, liver or kidney cancer.

The table lists this clone with a count of one. This chain joins TRBV7-2 and TRBJ2-5; D ambiguous. CDR1 and CDR2 from the germline V gene are SGHTA and FQGNSA. This CDR3 spans 14 amino acids. V was clipped by 5 bases and J by 5 bases, with 15 bases between them. The CDR3 region is CASSMARVGETQYF. As DNA, the CDR3 is TGTGCCAGCAGCATGGCTAGAGTCGGGGAGACCCAGTACTTC. Looking up the rest from reference TRBV7-2 and TRBJ2-5 gives the full variable domain: GAGVSQSPSNKVTEKGKDVELRCDPISGHTALYWYRQSLGQGLEFLIYFQGNSAPDKSGLPSDRFSAERTGGSVSTLTIQRTQQEDSAVYLCASSMARVGETQYFGPGTRLLVL.

About this clone itself: This same CDR3 is encoded by further DNA sequences in the sample. The V call is TRBV18, the J call TRBJ1-2; D is possibly TRBD1 (5 bases). The CDR3 is 14 residues long. Trimming pared 3 bases from V and 2 bases from J, leaving 10 bases between. Germline CDR1 is KGHSH and CDR2 is LQKENI. CDR3 DNA: TGTGCCAGCTCACCTAGAGCAGGGAACTATGGCTACACCTTC. It yields the protein CASSPRAGNYGYTF. Looking up the rest from reference TRBV18 and TRBJ1-2 gives the full variable domain: NAGVMQNPRHLVRRRGQEARLRCSPMKGHSHVYWYRQLPEEGLKFMVYLQKENIIDESGMPKERFSAEFPKEGPSILRIQQVVRGDSAAYFCASSPRAGNYGYTFGSGTRLTVV.

This rearrangement joins TRBV7-3 to TRBJ2-3; weak D call: TRBD1 (6 bases). CDR1 SGHTA and CDR2 FQGTGA come from the germline V gene. The CDR3 spans 15 residues. Trimming took 1 base from V and 5 from J, leaving 13 bases between them. The CDR3 region has the DNA TGTGCCAGCAGCTTAAGCCCTACAGGGATAGATACGCAGTATTTT. Amino acid sequence: CASSLSPTGIDTQYF.

This chain links TRBV28 with TRBJ2-2; D is uncertain. Germline CDR1 is MDHEN and CDR2 is SYDVKM. With 7 bases removed from V and 9 bases from J, the gap between germline ends came to 18 bases. The CDR3 consists of 14 residues. The chain's CDR3 is CASKNSYQDRELFF. CDR3 in DNA: TGTGCCAGCAAGAACAGTTACCAGGACCGGGAGCTGTTTTTT. Using reference TRBV28 and TRBJ2-2 for the parts outside the CDR3, the full variable domain is DVKVTQSSRYLVKRTGEKVFLECVQDMDHENMFWYRQDPGLGLRLIYFSYDVKMKEKGDIPEGYSVSREKKERFSLILESASTNQTSMYLCASKNSYQDRELFFGEGSRLTVL.

The V call is TRBV18, the J call TRBJ2-7, with 8 bases identical to TRBD1. The germline V gene encodes CDR1 KGHSH and CDR2 LQKENI. V was clipped by 2 bases and J by 4 bases; unmatched bases: 7. The CDR3 runs 15 residues. The chain's CDR3 is CASSPNRGQGYEQYF. The CDR3 DNA sequence: TGTGCCAGCTCACCAAACCGAGGACAGGGTTACGAGCAGTACTTC.

The chain uses TRBV2 and TRBJ2-1, with a tentative D call TRBD2 (6 bases). With 7 bases removed from V and 0 bases from J, the gap between germline ends came to 10 bases. The CDR3 has 14 amino acids. Germline V lookup: CDR1 SNHLY, CDR2 FYNNEI. The CDR3 here is CASKAGSSYNEQFF. In DNA, the CDR3 is TGTGCCAGCAAGGCGGGGAGCTCCTACAATGAGCAGTTCTTC.

This chain links TRBV2 with TRBJ2-2, with D perhaps given as TRBD1 or TRBD2 (6 bases each). The germline gives CDR1 SNHLY, CDR2 FYNNEI. Trimming cost V 10 bases and J 7 bases, with 22 bases left between them. The CDR3 length is 15 residues. The CDR3, as DNA: TGTGCCACCAGGGGTGGACCTGGGGGGATCGGGGAGCTGTTTTTT. This sequence encodes CATRGGPGGIGELFF.

The V call is TRBV28, the J call TRBJ2-5; TRBD2 matches at 7 bases. CDR1 and CDR2 from the germline V gene are MDHEN and SYDVKM. Unmatched junction bases numbered 8, after V lost 2 bases and J lost 5 bases. CDR3 length: 15 residues. The CDR3 DNA follows: TGTGCCAGCAGTTTAGCGGGAGCTTCGGGGGAGACCCAGTACTTC. It yields the protein CASSLAGASGETQYF.

V and J are TRBV10-3 and TRBJ2-1, with no clear D. The CDR3 is 13 residues long. From germline, CDR1 is ENHRY and CDR2 SYGVKD. With 7 bases removed from V and 7 bases from J, the gap between germline ends came to 14 bases. CDR3 sequence reads: CAINPSPENEQFF. CDR3 in DNA: TGTGCCATCAACCCCTCTCCCGAGAATGAGCAGTTCTTC.

The chain is built from TRBV7-9 and TRBJ2-1, with 7 bases aligning to TRBD2. The germline V gene encodes CDR1 SEHNR and CDR2 FQNEAQ (reference sequence). The CDR3 is 14 residues long. V shed 5 bases, J shed 10 bases, and the junction held 11 bases outside the gene matches. The CDR3 reads CASSGRALNPEQFF. The CDR3 region has the DNA TGTGCCAGCAGCGGGAGGGCCTTAAACCCAGAGCAGTTCTTC.

The chain combines TRBV5-1 with TRBJ2-3; the D gene is possibly TRBD2 (5 bases). CDR1 and CDR2 from the germline V gene are SGHRS and YFSETQ. The CDR3 is 13 residues long. V was clipped by 3 bases and J by 4 bases, with 9 bases between them. The CDR3 spells CASSYTRSDTQYF. Written as DNA, the CDR3 is TGCGCCAGCAGCTACACTAGATCAGATACGCAGTATTTT.

This chain links TRBV11-2 with TRBJ2-1; TRBD1 agrees at 7 bases. The CDR3 loop spans 17 amino acids. Unmatched junction bases numbered 8, after V lost 1 base and J lost 2 bases. Looked up from germline, CDR1 is SGHAT and CDR2 is FQNNGV. CDR3 region: CASSLVQGRGAYNEQFF. CDR3 DNA: TGTGCCAGCAGCTTAGTACAGGGGAGAGGGGCCTACAATGAGCAGTTCTTC.

The chain uses TRBV2 and TRBJ2-3; possible D gene TRBD2, 7 bases. Germline CDR1 is SNHLY and CDR2 is FYNNEI. Trimming shortened V by 2 bases and J by 3 bases, and 9 bases separated the two germline ends. This CDR3 spans 14 amino acids. In nucleotides, the CDR3 is TGTGCCAGCAGTGAAAGCGGGACAACAGATACGCAGTATTTT. This translates into CASSESGTTDTQYF.

The rearrangement joins TRBV19 to TRBJ1-5, with a weak D call TRBD1 (5 bases). The CDR3 extends over 17 amino acids. Trimming shortened V by 4 bases and J by 2 bases, and 18 bases separated the two germline ends. The germline V gene encodes CDR1 LNHDA and CDR2 SQIVND (reference sequence). The CDR3 is CASSTLGIGAGNQPQHF. Here the CDR3 DNA reads TGTGCCAGTAGTACCCTCGGTATAGGGGCCGGCAATCAGCCCCAGCATTTT.

The chain recombines TRBV6-5 with TRBJ1-1, with TRBD1 as a possible D gene (5 bases). Germline CDR1 MNHEY, CDR2 SVGAGI. The CDR3 has 12 amino acids. The V end lost 5 bases, the J end lost 11 bases, and 15 bases lay between the germline ends. This chain's CDR3 is CASSPARGMAFF. CDR3 sequence (DNA): TGTGCCAGCAGTCCCGCCCGGGGGATGGCTTTCTTT.

The chain is built from TRBV11-3 and TRBJ2-1; 8 nucleotides line up with TRBD2. The CDR3 is 14 residues long. The V gene's germline CDR1 is SGHNT and CDR2 YENEEA. The ends lost 5 bases at V and 8 bases at J; junction bases unmatched: 8. CDR3 sequence reads: CASSPQAGEHEQFF. CDR3 nucleotide sequence: TGTGCCAGCAGCCCACAAGCGGGAGAGCATGAGCAGTTCTTC.

The rearrangement uses TRBV19 and TRBJ2-3; D gene uncertain. Germline CDR1 reads LNHDA; CDR2 reads SQIVND (reference sequence). Trimming cost V 6 bases and J 6 bases, with 16 bases left between them. The CDR3 consists of 14 residues. This CDR3 is CASRSPRPADTQYF. DNA of the CDR3: TGTGCCAGTAGGAGCCCCAGGCCCGCCGATACGCAGTATTTT.

The chain uses TRBV5-4 and TRBJ1-5; D is possibly TRBD1 (5 bases). Germline-derived CDR1 and CDR2 are SGHNT and YYREEE (reference sequence). CDR3 size: 13 residues. V was pared by 0 bases and J by 6 bases, with 7 bases between. CDR3 coding DNA: TGTGCCAGCAGCTTGGCAGGGCGTCAGCCCCAGCATTTT. It encodes CASSLAGRQPQHF. The full variable domain, its missing parts supplied by reference TRBV5-4 and TRBJ1-5, is ETGVTQSPTHLIKTRGQQVTLRCSSQSGHNTVSWYQQALGQGPQFIFQYYREEENGRGNFPPRFSGLQFPNYSSELNVNALELDDSALYLCASSLAGRQPQHFGDGTRLSIL.

This clone was seen a single time. The chain joins TRBV6-1 to TRBJ2-1; D gene unclear. The CDR3 loop spans 17 amino acids. CDR1 MNHNS and CDR2 SASEGT come from the germline V gene. The V end lost 0 bases, the J end lost 2 bases, and 14 bases lay between the germline ends. The CDR3 region is CASSEAGSSSPYNEQFF. DNA for the CDR3: TGTGCCAGCAGTGAAGCGGGATCATCCAGCCCCTACAATGAGCAGTTCTTC.

The chain carries TRBV11-3 and TRBJ2-7; no clear D. The CDR3 is made up of 16 amino acids. Between the trimmed V and J ends, which lost 5 bases and 3 bases, there was a span of 20 bases. Germline assignment: CDR1 SGHNT and CDR2 YENEEA. As DNA, the CDR3 is TGTGCCAGCAGCCCCCTGAGGCAGGCTCCGGACTACGAGCAGTACTTC. As protein: CASSPLRQAPDYEQYF. The whole variable domain, filled in from reference TRBV11-3 and TRBJ2-7, reads EAGVVQSPRYKIIEKKQPVAFWCNPISGHNTLYWYLQNLGQGPELLIRYENEEAVDDSQLPKDRFSAERLKGVDSTLKIQPAELGDSAVYLCASSPLRQAPDYEQYFGPGTRLTVT.

This chain joins TRBV7-2 and TRBJ2-5; a weak D match, TRBD1 (5 bases). Trimming took 5 bases from V and 2 from J, leaving 18 bases between them. Germline V CDR1 and CDR2: SGHTA, FQGNSA. This CDR3 region has 16 residues. CDR3 sequence (DNA): TGTGCCAGCAGCAAGACCTACGACAGATCACAAGAGACCCAGTACTTC. This translates into CASSKTYDRSQETQYF.

V is TRBV19 and J is TRBJ1-6; TRBD1 might be the D (5 bases). The germline V gene has CDR1 LNHDA and CDR2 SQIVND (reference sequence). The CDR3 spans 13 residues. The V end was cut by 5 bases, the J end by 7 bases, with 9 bases between. The CDR3 DNA sequence: TGTGCCAGTAGTCTTCCAGGGAATTCACCCCTCCACTTT. This sequence encodes CASSLPGNSPLHF.

The genes are TRBV7-3 and TRBJ2-7; possible D gene TRBD2, 6 bases. This CDR3 is built from 14 residues. Germline V gene lookup returns CDR1 SGHTA and CDR2 FQGTGA. Trimming removed 2 bases at V and 5 bases at J, with 13 bases between. The CDR3 sequence is CASSLQPGDDEQYF. The DNA of the CDR3 is TGTGCCAGCAGCTTACAACCGGGAGATGACGAGCAGTACTTC.

The chain links TRBV20-1 to TRBJ1-1; D uncertain. CDR3 length: 11 amino acids. In germline, CDR1 is DFQATT, CDR2 SNEGSKA (reference sequence). The ends were cut back, 6 bases at V and 6 bases at J, with 11 bases in the middle. The CDR3 sequence is CSASPSSEAFF. CDR3 sequence (DNA): TGCAGTGCGTCCCCTTCCTCTGAAGCTTTCTTT.

The chain is built from TRBV2 and TRBJ2-7; 9 bases align to TRBD1. The V segment lost 7 bases and the J segment 5 bases; nucleotides outside the gene matches: 9. CDR1 is SNHLY, CDR2 FYNNEI, per germline. The CDR3 length is 14 residues. CDR3 in DNA: TGTGCCAGCATGCCCGGGACAGGGACTGACGAGCAGTACTTC. This translates into CASMPGTGTDEQYF. Looking up the rest from reference TRBV2 and TRBJ2-7 gives the full variable domain: EPEVTQTPSHQVTQMGQEVILRCVPISNHLYFYWYRQILGQKVEFLVSFYNNEISEKSEIFDDQFSVERPDGSNFTLKIRSTKLEDSAMYFCASMPGTGTDEQYFGPGTRLTVT.

This clone showed up just once. V gene TRBV5-6 combines with J gene TRBJ1-1; D remains unclear. The germline CDR1 and CDR2 sequences are SGHDT and YYEEEE. CDR3 length: 14 amino acids. Deletions cut 3 bases from V and 4 bases from J, with 13 bases between. CDR3 DNA: TGTGCCAGCAGCTGGAAAATCGGGGTCACTGAAGCTTTCTTT. Amino acid sequence: CASSWKIGVTEAFF.

The chain employs TRBV28 and TRBJ2-1; no definite D call. The germline V and J ends were trimmed by 4 bases and 15 bases, with 22 bases remaining between them. The CDR3 has 14 amino acids. Looked up from germline, CDR1 is MDHEN and CDR2 is SYDVKM. The DNA of the CDR3 is TGTGCCAGCAGTTCGGGCCCCAGGTCTACCCCACTGTTCTTC. Translated: CASSSGPRSTPLFF. Drawing the rest from reference TRBV28 and TRBJ2-1, the complete variable domain is DVKVTQSSRYLVKRTGEKVFLECVQDMDHENMFWYRQDPGLGLRLIYFSYDVKMKEKGDIPEGYSVSREKKERFSLILESASTNQTSMYLCASSSGPRSTPLFFGPGTRLTVL.

The rearrangement joins TRBV6-1 to TRBJ2-5, with 7 bases lining up with TRBD2. Germline V gives CDR1 MNHNS, CDR2 SASEGT. The ends lost 0 bases at V and 4 bases at J; junction bases unmatched: 5. The CDR3 length is 15 residues. The CDR3 is CASSEARGISETQYF. The CDR3 DNA reads TGTGCCAGCAGTGAAGCGCGGGGGATTTCAGAGACCCAGTACTTC.

The CDR3: CASRPQGATETQYF. CDR3 sequence (DNA): TGTGCCAGCAGGCCACAGGGAGCGACAGAGACCCAGTACTTC. V is TRBV2 and J is TRBJ2-5, with D possibly being TRBD1 (6 bases). Trimming pared 6 bases from V and 4 bases from J, leaving 15 bases between. Germline V lookup: CDR1 SNHLY, CDR2 FYNNEI. CDR3 size: 14 residues.

The V call is TRBV19, the J call TRBJ2-3; the D call may be TRBD1 or TRBD2 (5 bases each). Per the germline V gene, CDR1 is LNHDA and CDR2 is SQIVND (reference sequence). V was cut by 5 bases and J by 5 bases, with 17 bases left in between. The length of the CDR3 is 15 residues. CDR3 bases: TGTGCCAGTAGTGACCGCCCGGGACGGCGAGATACGCAGTATTTT. It is translated as CASSDRPGRRDTQYF.

The chain is built from TRBV18 and TRBJ2-5; no definite D call. The CDR3 contains 13 residues. V was cut by 8 bases and J by 2 bases, with 12 bases left in between. CDR1 KGHSH and CDR2 LQKENI come from the germline V gene. Here the CDR3 DNA reads TGTGCCAGCGCCACAGTTCCTCAAGAGACCCAGTACTTC. The encoded protein is CASATVPQETQYF.

The chain recombines TRBV19 with TRBJ2-3; TRBD2 aligns across 10 bases. V gave up 5 bases and J gave up 2 bases; unmatched junction bases: 16. The CDR3 runs to 19 residues. CDR1 and CDR2 from the germline V gene are LNHDA and SQIVND (reference sequence). The CDR3 coding sequence is TGTGCCAGTAGTTCCCCCGGAGCGGGAGGGGTTGGGGCCACAGATACGCAGTATTTT. Translation gives CASSSPGAGGVGATDTQYF.